The clone carrying this T cell receptor (beta chain) turned up a few times. This sample stems from a study of tumor-infiltrating lymphocytes in primary liver carcinoma. The junction had 4 bases not matched to a gene; V was cut back by 3 bases and J by 6 bases. CDR1 is KGHDR, CDR2 SFDVKD, per germline. CDR3 length: 15 amino acids. The template, about 550 ng total RNA, yielded TCR beta cDNA made with a constant-region primer. Employing slightly modified ARM-PCR, three nested multiplex PCR rounds were run, and these gave rise to the TCR beta libraries. PCR rounds one and two used TRBV1-TRBV30 forward primers with a C-beta reverse primer for around 9 cycles each. TCRdb recomputed calls from the multiplex PCR reads with MiXCR, one row per CDR3 protein. This table has 300,000 to 350,000 distinct CDR3 sequences, around 50% appearing once. RNA was extracted from whole blood without cell sorting, alongside germline DNA.

Sequencing was performed on peripheral blood. V is TRBV24-1 and J is TRBJ1-2, with TRBD1 matching 12 bases. This sequence originates from a woman between 25 and 40 years old with primary liver carcinoma and hepatitis B virus infection. CDR3 residues: CATSDRDRGPDGYTF. CDR3 nucleotides: TGTGCCACCAGTGATCGGGACAGGGGGCCTGATGGCTACACCTTC.